This T cell receptor (beta chain) was recorded in a study of CD8 T cells in ankylosing spondylitis. This clonotype was seen a handful of times. The antigen is undetermined. Broader study findings: Clones linked to disease were reported to show significant enrichment in matched ankylosing spondylitis synovial fluid. Made up of fewer than ten highly homologous variants, a TCR beta motif appeared characteristic of ankylosing spondylitis blood.

V shed 5 bases and J shed 4 bases, with 11 bases lying between them. Germline V gene data show CDR1 as SEHNR and CDR2 as FQNEAQ (reference sequence). The CDR3 covers 14 residues. Construction of TCR beta libraries was performed using quantitative 5'-RACE with molecular barcodes. From the 5' RACE reads, TCRdb called clonotypes with MiXCR, one entry per CDR3 protein. The table records about 360,000 distinct CDR3 sequences, roughly 20% of them present only once. The rearrangement uses TRBV7-9 and TRBJ2-2, with D maybe TRBD2 (6 bases). The sequencing sample was made of blood, either unsorted or a sorted T cell fraction (not recorded which). The TCR originated in a male donor with ankylosing spondylitis or in good health (not recorded which). The CDR3 DNA sequence: TGTGCCAGCAGCACGGGACTCACCACCGGGGAGCTGTTTTTT. Protein: CASSTGLTTGELFF.